The 14 T cell receptor beta chains below come from one sample, sequenced in a study of CD8+ T cells in alopecia areata. cDNA prepared by RNA extraction and subsequent reverse transcription served as the template for sequencing. This table comes from immunoSEQ multiplex PCR, and its TCRdb copy is limited to in-frame clones, with some not included. Recorded here are around 100,000 clones, none singletons. Sequencing used lesional skin. Receptors originate from a C3H/HeJ mouse with alopecia areata. MHC haplotype: H2-k.

This clone was counted only a few times. Gene and germline names: mouse. From the germline J gene comes the end of the CDR3, since the read stops 4 residues before it. The V gene is TRBV13-2, the J gene TRBJ2-1; 9 bases are shared with TRBD2. Germline loops: CDR1 NNHNN, CDR2 SYGAGS (reference sequence). The CDR3 consists of 16 residues. Germline trimming cut 2 bases from V and 0 bases from J; bases unmatched to any gene: 3. CDR3 DNA (partial): TGTGCCAGCGGTGACGGGACTGGGAGTAACTATGCT. It yields the protein CASGDGTGSNYA. The whole CDR3 protein is CASGDGTGSNYAEQFF.

This clone was counted between two and nine times. The TCRdb protein fails to match the DNA translation at residue 11; the protein reported here was translated from the DNA. Mouse names are used for the genes. Read data end 3 residues before the CDR3 end; the end is taken from the germline J gene. V is TRBV19 and J is TRBJ1-6; 7 bases are shared with TRBD1. TRBJ1-6 is an open reading frame whose function is uncertain. The CDR3 covers 14 residues. Trimming at V came to 3 bases and at J to 8 bases, leaving 5 bases not matched to a gene. The germline CDR1 and CDR2 sequences are FNHDT and SITEND (reference sequence). CDR3 DNA, as far as it was read: TGTGCCAGCAGTACGACAGGGTACGATTCGCCC. This gives the protein CASSTTGYDSP. The CDR3 in full is CASSTTGYDSPLYF.

This clone showed up many times. At residue 11, the TCRdb protein and translated DNA are inconsistent; the protein given comes from the DNA. Gene names are the mouse ones. The read ends 3 residues shy of where the CDR3 ends; the end is completed using the germline J gene. This chain links TRBV13-3 with TRBJ1-3; the D gene is possibly TRBD1 (6 bases). The V gene's germline CDR1 is NNHDY and CDR2 SYVADS. The V end was cut by 9 bases, the J end by 0 bases, with 13 bases between. The CDR3 is 14 amino acids. The CDR3 region is CATPGQSSGNTLYF. The sequenced CDR3 bases are TGTGCCACCCCGGGACAAAGTTCTGGAAATACG.

Notes on this clone: Gene names and germline refer to mouse. Read data end 4 residues before the CDR3 end; the end is taken from the germline J gene. The genes are TRBV1 and TRBJ2-3; 8 bases agree with TRBD2. CDR3 length equals 16 residues. With V trimmed by 3 bases and J by 0 bases, 5 bases remained unmatched. Germline V gene sequence: CDR1 NSQYPW, CDR2 LRSPGD (reference sequence). The CDR3 bases that were read are TGCACCTGCAGTGCCCGGGACTGGACTAGTGCAGAA. Translation gives CTCSARDWTSAE. The whole CDR3 protein reads CTCSARDWTSAETLYF. The entire variable domain, with the rest obtained from reference TRBV1 and TRBJ2-3, is as follows: VTLLEQNPRWRLVPRGQAVNLRCILKNSQYPWMSWYQQDLQKQLQWLFTLRSPGDKEVKSLPGADYLATRVTDTELRLQVANMSQGRTLYCTCSARDWTSAETLYFGSGTRLTVL.

This clone was counted ten times or more. The gene symbols are mouse symbols. The sequenced fragment ends 4 residues before the CDR3 boundary, so the rest is inferred from the germline J gene. V usage is TRBV13-3 and J usage is TRBJ1-2, with 10 bases identical to TRBD1. The CDR3 runs 15 residues. From germline, CDR1 is NNHDY and CDR2 SYVADS. Losses at the gene ends were 3 bases for V and 0 bases for J; bases not matched to a gene: 2. CDR3 residues: CASSGDRGANSDYTF. Partial CDR3 DNA: TGTGCCAGCAGTGGGGACAGGGGTGCAAACTCC.

As for this clone: Gene labels here are mouse ones. CDR3 bases read: TGCACCTGCACCAACAGGGGTAACACCGGG. It is translated as CTCTNRGNTG. The CDR3 reads in full as CTCTNRGNTGQLYF. The rearrangement joins TRBV1 to TRBJ2-2, with 7 bases lining up with TRBD1. The CDR3 goes on 4 residues after the read ends, and that part is filled in from the germline J gene. Per the germline V gene, CDR1 is NSQYPW and CDR2 is LRSPGD (reference sequence). V lost 7 bases and J lost 2; bases outside the gene matches: 4. The CDR3 runs to 14 residues.

In the case of this clone: Gene and germline names: mouse. The read halts 4 residues ahead of the CDR3 end, with the missing end drawn from the germline J gene. The chain uses TRBV13-3 and TRBJ2-5; the match to TRBD1 covers 7 bases. Germline loops: CDR1 NNHDY, CDR2 SYVADS. The CDR3 is 13 amino acids. The CDR3 DNA, read in part, is TGTGCCAGCAGTGAAGGGACAGCCGAC. This translates into CASSEGTAD. The entire CDR3 is CASSEGTADTQYF.

This clone was picked up a small number of times. Gene names and germline refer to mouse. The CDR3 is cut off 4 residues early in the read; its end comes from the germline J gene. The genes are TRBV19 and TRBJ1-1; no definite D call. From germline, CDR1 is FNHDT and CDR2 SITEND (reference sequence). V was shortened by 2 bases and J by 3 bases, with 11 bases between the two germline ends. There are 14 residues in the CDR3. CDR3 protein: CASSIVGRDTEVFF. The DNA read from the CDR3 is TGTGCCAGCAGTATTGTGGGGAGGGACACA. The full variable domain, in which reference TRBV19 and TRBJ1-1 provide the parts outside the CDR3, is GGIITQTPKFLIGQEGQKLTLKCQQNFNHDTMYWYRQDSGKGLRLIYYSITENDLQKGDLSEGYDASREKKSSFSLTVTSAQKNEMAVFLCASSIVGRDTEVFFGKGTRLTVV.

On this clone: The genes and germline here are from mouse. The read is 4 residues too short to cover the CDR3 end, so that end is filled in from the germline J gene. The chain couples TRBV17 to TRBJ2-1, with TRBD1 matching over 8 bases. Germline V lookup: CDR1 MNHDT, CDR2 YYDKIL. This CDR3 has 14 amino acids. The covered CDR3 bases are TGTGCTAGCAGTAGAGACCGGGACAGGGCT. Translation gives CASSRDRDRA. The whole CDR3 protein reads CASSRDRDRAEQFF.

This clone occurred a few times. Genes and germline come from the mouse. The sequenced fragment ends 4 residues before the CDR3 boundary, so the rest is inferred from the germline J gene. V is TRBV5 and J is TRBJ2-4; 7 positions agree with TRBD1. Germline CDR1 reads LGHNA; CDR2 reads YNLKQL (reference sequence). This CDR3 has 14 residues. The sequenced CDR3 bases are TGTGCCAGCAGCCAAACAGGGGCCCTAAAC. This encodes CASSQTGALN. In full, the CDR3 is CASSQTGALNTLYF.

This clone turned up a few times. At residue 12, the TCRdb protein departs from the DNA translation, so the protein shown here was derived from the DNA itself. Gene names follow the mouse nomenclature. CDR3 residues: CASTPTGAYNSPLYF. The CDR3 DNA, read in part, is TGTGCCAGCACCCCTACAGGGGCCTATAATTCGCCC. The V gene is TRBV13-3, the J gene TRBJ1-6; 7 nucleotides match TRBD1. Read sequence stops 3 residues before the CDR3 end, and the germline J gene provides the missing end. TRBJ1-6 is an open reading frame, and its role is uncertain. The CDR3 extends over 15 amino acids. CDR1 is NNHDY, CDR2 SYVADS, per germline. V lost 6 bases and J lost 2; bases outside the gene matches: 5.

This clone was seen only a few times. The genes are named according to mouse. The observed sequence ends 4 residues before the CDR3 terminus, with the missing tail filled in from the germline J gene. The V call is TRBV13-1, the J call TRBJ2-7; TRBD1 is a possible D gene (5 bases). In germline, CDR1 is NSHNY, CDR2 SYGAGN. The length of the CDR3 is 14 residues. V was trimmed by 0 bases and J by 0 bases, leaving 7 bases between them. The CDR3 spells CASSDATDSYEQYF. Incomplete CDR3 DNA: TGTGCCAGCAGTGATGCGACAGACTCCTAT.

This clone was counted only a few times. Here the gene names and germline are mouse. Read coverage stops 4 residues before the CDR3 terminus; the germline J gene supplies the remainder. The gene calls are TRBV17 and TRBJ2-5, with 8 bases lining up with TRBD1. CDR3 size: 14 residues. Germline assignment: CDR1 MNHDT and CDR2 YYDKIL. Incomplete CDR3 DNA: TGTGCTAGCAGTAGATCCCGGGACAGGGAC. Translation: CASSRSRDRD. The CDR3 in its entirety is CASSRSRDRDTQYF.

To note about this clone: Gene names refer to mouse genes. The read terminates 4 residues ahead of where the CDR3 ends, so the germline J gene completes it. The V call is TRBV13-2, the J call TRBJ2-1, with D unclear. Between the trimmed V and J ends, which lost 2 bases and 0 bases, there was a span of 6 bases. CDR3 length: 14 residues. Germline V gene sequence: CDR1 NNHNN, CDR2 SYGAGS (reference sequence). The CDR3 region is CASGEQYNYAEQFF. The sequenced CDR3 bases are TGTGCCAGCGGTGAACAATATAACTATGCT.